Below are 8 T cell receptor beta chains sequenced from a single sample in a study of a mutant IDH1 vaccine in newly diagnosed glioma. Specified time point: week 47, end of study. Doses of 300 ug of mutant IDH1 20-mer peptide were given with topical imiquimod. Measured with immunoSEQ multiplex PCR; TCRdb has only the in-frame clones, and not every one. The sample holds fewer than 85,000 clones; approximately 80% are singletons and the top ten take around 5%. Their specific antigens are unknown. The sequencing used PBMCs, collected from a glioma patient whose treatment included an IDH1 peptide vaccine. These receptors were obtained from a man aged 40-49 years with glioma.

The rearrangement links TRBV4-3 to TRBJ1-6; 7 bases map to TRBD1. The CDR3 runs to 14 residues. Germline CDR1 LGHNA, CDR2 YSLEER. After removal of 4 bases from V and 6 bases from J, the junction contained 3 bases not matched to a gene. DNA of the CDR3: TGCGCCAGCAGCCGACAGGGAAGTAATTCACCCCTCCACTTT. This encodes CASSRQGSNSPLHF.

The V call is TRBV10-1, the J call TRBJ1-1, with D hard to call. Germline CDR1 reads WNHNN; CDR2 reads SYGVQD (reference sequence). The ends were cut back, 1 base at V and 5 bases at J, with 14 bases in the middle. The CDR3 is 15 residues long. DNA for the CDR3: TGCGCCAGCAGTGAGTTGACCGGGCCGGGGACTGAAGCTTTCTTT. Translated, it gives CASSELTGPGTEAFF.

The rearrangement uses TRBV7-2 and TRBJ2-7; the D gene is possibly TRBD2 (7 bases). The germline V gene encodes CDR1 SGHTA and CDR2 FQGNSA. The CDR3 is 14 amino acids. Trimming removed 6 bases at V and 6 bases at J, with 18 bases between. The CDR3 DNA follows: TGTGCCAGCAGAAAGGGGGGGAGGGAATTCGAGCAGTACTTC. Its translation: CASRKGGREFEQYF. Combining the CDR3 with reference TRBV7-2 and TRBJ2-7 gives the whole variable domain GAGVSQSPSNKVTEKGKDVELRCDPISGHTALYWYRQSLGQGLEFLIYFQGNSAPDKSGLPSDRFSAERTGGSVSTLTIQRTQQEDSAVYLCASRKGGREFEQYFGPGTRLTVT.

This clone was seen a handful of times. The rearrangement uses TRBV28 and TRBJ1-4; TRBD1 might be the D (5 bases). The CDR3 sequence is 15 residues long. Trimming took 5 bases from V and 6 from J, leaving 16 bases between them. Germline V CDR1 and CDR2: MDHEN, SYDVKM. The CDR3 sequence is CASSIVGAADEKLFF. The CDR3 coding sequence is TGTGCCAGCAGTATAGTCGGGGCGGCGGATGAAAAACTGTTTTTT.

This chain connects TRBV19 to TRBJ2-3; the D is unclear. CDR1 and CDR2 from the germline V gene are LNHDA and SQIVND (reference sequence). This CDR3 contains 11 residues. V shed 6 bases and J shed 12 bases, with 13 bases lying between them. CDR3 residues: CASRFGNAQYF. The CDR3 bases are TGTGCCAGTAGGTTTGGGAACGCCCAGTATTTT.

This clone was counted once. V usage is TRBV11-2 and J usage is TRBJ2-7; D call uncertain. Germline V CDR1 and CDR2: SGHAT, FQNNGV. There are 11 residues in the CDR3. V lost 4 bases to trimming and J lost 7 bases, with 8 bases between them. The CDR3 sequence is CASSSGLEQYF. CDR3 bases: TGTGCCAGCAGCTCTGGGCTGGAGCAGTACTTC.

This chain uses TRBV28 with TRBJ2-7, with a tentative D call TRBD2 (6 bases). Trimming pared 7 bases from V and 2 bases from J, leaving 18 bases between. Germline-derived CDR1 and CDR2 are MDHEN and SYDVKM. The length of the CDR3 is 15 residues. CDR3 bases: TGTGCCAGCACCCCCTCCGGGGGAGCCCCCTACGAGCAGTACTTC. Its translation is CASTPSGGAPYEQYF.

This clone has only one observation. The chain is built from TRBV19 and TRBJ2-3; D may correspond to TRBD1 or TRBD2 (6 bases each). The CDR3 is 13 residues long. V lost 7 bases and J lost 8, with 16 bases in between. Germline-derived CDR1 and CDR2 are LNHDA and SQIVND (reference sequence). CDR3 amino acids: CASTPRGGITQYF. The CDR3 bases are TGTGCCAGTACCCCTAGAGGGGGGATTACGCAGTATTTT. Full variable domain (remainder filled in from reference TRBV19 and TRBJ2-3): DGGITQSPKYLFRKEGQNVTLSCEQNLNHDAMYWYRQDPGQGLRLIYYSQIVNDFQKGDIAEGYSVSREKKESFPLTVTSAQKNPTAFYLCASTPRGGITQYFGPGTRLTVL.